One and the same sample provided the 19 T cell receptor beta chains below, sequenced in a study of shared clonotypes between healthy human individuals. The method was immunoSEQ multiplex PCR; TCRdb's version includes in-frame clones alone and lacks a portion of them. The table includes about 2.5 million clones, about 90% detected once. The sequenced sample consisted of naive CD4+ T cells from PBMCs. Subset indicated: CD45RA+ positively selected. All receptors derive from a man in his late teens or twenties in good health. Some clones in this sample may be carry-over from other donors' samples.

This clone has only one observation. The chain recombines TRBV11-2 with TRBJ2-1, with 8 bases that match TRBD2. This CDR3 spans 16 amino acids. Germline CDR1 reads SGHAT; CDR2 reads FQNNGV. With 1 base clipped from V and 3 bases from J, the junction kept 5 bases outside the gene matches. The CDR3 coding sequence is TGTGCCAGCAGCTTAGGCGGACTAGCCCGCTACAATGAGCAGTTCTTC. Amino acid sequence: CASSLGGLARYNEQFF. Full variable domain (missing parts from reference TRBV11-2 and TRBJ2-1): EAGVAQSPRYKIIEKRQSVAFWCNPISGHATLYWYQQILGQGPKLLIQFQNNGVVDDSQLPKDRFSAERLKGVDSTLKIQPAKLEDSAVYLCASSLGGLARYNEQFFGPGTRLTVL.

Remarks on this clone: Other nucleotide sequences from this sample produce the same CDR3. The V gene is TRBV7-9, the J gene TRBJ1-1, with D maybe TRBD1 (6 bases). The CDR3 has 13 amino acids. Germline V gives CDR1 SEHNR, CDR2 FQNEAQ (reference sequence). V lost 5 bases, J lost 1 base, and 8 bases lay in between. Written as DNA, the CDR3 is TGTGCCAGCAGCCAAGGGGGGAACACTGAAGCTTTCTTT. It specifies CASSQGGNTEAFF.

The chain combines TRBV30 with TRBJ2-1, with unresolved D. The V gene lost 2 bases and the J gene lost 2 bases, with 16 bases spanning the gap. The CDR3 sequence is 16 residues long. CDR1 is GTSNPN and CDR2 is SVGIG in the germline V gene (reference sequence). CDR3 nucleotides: TGTGCCTGGAGTCCCCGACGGCTTGTCACCTACAATGAGCAGTTCTTC. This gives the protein CAWSPRRLVTYNEQFF.

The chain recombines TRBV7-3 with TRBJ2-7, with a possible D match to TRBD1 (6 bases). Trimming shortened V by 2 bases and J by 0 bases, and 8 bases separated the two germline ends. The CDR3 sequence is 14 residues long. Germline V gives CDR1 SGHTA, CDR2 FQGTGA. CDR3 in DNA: TGTGCCAGCAGCTTAGGACAGTCCTCCTACGAGCAGTACTTC. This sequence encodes CASSLGQSSYEQYF. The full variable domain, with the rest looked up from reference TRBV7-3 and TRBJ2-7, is GAGVSQTPSNKVTEKGKYVELRCDPISGHTALYWYRQSLGQGPEFLIYFQGTGAADDSGLPNDRFFAVRPEGSVSTLKIQRTERGDSAVYLCASSLGQSSYEQYFGPGTRLTVT.

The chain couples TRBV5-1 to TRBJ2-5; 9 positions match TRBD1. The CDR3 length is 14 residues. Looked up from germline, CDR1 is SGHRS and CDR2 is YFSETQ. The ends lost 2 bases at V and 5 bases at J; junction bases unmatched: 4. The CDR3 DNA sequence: TGCGCCAGCAGCTTACAGGGGGCGGAGGAGACCCAGTACTTC. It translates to CASSLQGAEETQYF.

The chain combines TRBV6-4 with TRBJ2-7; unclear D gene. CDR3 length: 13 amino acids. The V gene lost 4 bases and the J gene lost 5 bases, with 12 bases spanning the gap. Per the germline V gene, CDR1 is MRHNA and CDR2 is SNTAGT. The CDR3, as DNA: TGTGCCAGCAGTGCCAACTCGGGCCACGAGCAGTACTTC. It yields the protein CASSANSGHEQYF.

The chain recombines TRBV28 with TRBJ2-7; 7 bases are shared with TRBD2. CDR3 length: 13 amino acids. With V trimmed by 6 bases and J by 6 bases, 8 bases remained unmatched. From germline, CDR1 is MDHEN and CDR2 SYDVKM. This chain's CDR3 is CASSLGGFSEQYF. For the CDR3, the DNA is TGTGCCAGCAGCTTGGGGGGGTTTAGCGAGCAGTACTTC.

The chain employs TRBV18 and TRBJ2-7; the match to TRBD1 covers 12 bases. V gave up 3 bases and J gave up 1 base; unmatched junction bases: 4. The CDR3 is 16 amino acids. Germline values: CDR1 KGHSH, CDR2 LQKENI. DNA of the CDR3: TGTGCCAGCTCACCGGGACAGGGGGCGAGGTCCTACGAGCAGTACTTC. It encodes CASSPGQGARSYEQYF.

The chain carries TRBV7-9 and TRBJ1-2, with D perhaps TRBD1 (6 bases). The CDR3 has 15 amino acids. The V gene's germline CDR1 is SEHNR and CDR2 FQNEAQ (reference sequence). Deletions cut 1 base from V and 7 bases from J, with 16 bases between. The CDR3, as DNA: TGTGCCAGCAGCTTAGGGGGGCCTGGCTATGGTGGCTACACCTTC. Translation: CASSLGGPGYGGYTF.

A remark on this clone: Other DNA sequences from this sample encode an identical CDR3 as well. Here the CDR3 reads CASSQGQSNQPQHF. CDR3 coding DNA: TGTGCCAGCAGTCAGGGACAGAGCAATCAGCCCCAGCATTTT. The rearrangement links TRBV28 to TRBJ1-5; the match to TRBD1 covers 7 bases. CDR3 length equals 14 residues. Germline CDR1 reads MDHEN; CDR2 reads SYDVKM. V shed 5 bases and J 1 base; nucleotides not matched to a gene: 2.

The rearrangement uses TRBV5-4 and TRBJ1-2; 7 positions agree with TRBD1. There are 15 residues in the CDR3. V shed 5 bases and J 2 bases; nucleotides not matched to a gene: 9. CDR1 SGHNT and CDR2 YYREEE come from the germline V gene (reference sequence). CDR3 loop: CASSLVIQGNYGYTF. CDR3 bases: TGTGCCAGCAGTCTGGTGATACAGGGGAACTATGGCTACACCTTC.

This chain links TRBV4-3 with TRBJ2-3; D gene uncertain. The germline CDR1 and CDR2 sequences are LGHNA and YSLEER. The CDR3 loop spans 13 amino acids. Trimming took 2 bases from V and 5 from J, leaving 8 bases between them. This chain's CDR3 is CASSQSLRDTQYF. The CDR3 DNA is TGCGCCAGCAGCCAATCCCTGAGAGATACGCAGTATTTT.

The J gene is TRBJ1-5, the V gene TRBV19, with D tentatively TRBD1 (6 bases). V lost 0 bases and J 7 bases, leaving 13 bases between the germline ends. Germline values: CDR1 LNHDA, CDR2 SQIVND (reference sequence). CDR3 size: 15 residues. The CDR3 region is CASSIDWGPGQPQHF. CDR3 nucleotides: TGTGCCAGTAGTATAGATTGGGGGCCTGGACAGCCCCAGCATTTT.

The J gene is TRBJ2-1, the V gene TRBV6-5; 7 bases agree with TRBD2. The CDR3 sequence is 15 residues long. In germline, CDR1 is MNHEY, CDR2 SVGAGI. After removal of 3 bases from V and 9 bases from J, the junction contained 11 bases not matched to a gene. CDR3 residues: CASSYHERGGGEQFF. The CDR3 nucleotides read TGTGCCAGCAGTTATCACGAGCGGGGCGGGGGTGAGCAGTTCTTC.

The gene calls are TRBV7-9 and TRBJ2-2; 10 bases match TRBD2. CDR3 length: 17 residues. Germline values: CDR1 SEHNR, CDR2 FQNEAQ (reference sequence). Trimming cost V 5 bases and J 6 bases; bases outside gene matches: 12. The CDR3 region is CASSPRGASGSSGELFF. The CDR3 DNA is TGTGCCAGCAGCCCTCGAGGGGCTAGCGGGAGTTCCGGGGAGCTGTTTTTT.

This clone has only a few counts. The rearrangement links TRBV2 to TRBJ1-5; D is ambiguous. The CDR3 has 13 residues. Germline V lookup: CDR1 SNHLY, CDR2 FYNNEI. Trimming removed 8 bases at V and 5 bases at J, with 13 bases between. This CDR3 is CASGLAGDQPQHF. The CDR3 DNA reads TGTGCCAGCGGATTGGCAGGAGATCAGCCCCAGCATTTT.

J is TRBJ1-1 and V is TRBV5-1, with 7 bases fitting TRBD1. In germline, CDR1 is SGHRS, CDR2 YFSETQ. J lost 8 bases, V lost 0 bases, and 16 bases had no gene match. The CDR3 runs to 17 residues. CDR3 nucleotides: TGCGCCAGCAGCTTGGCGTACAGGGGACGATTTACTTGGGAAGCTTTCTTT. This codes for CASSLAYRGRFTWEAFF. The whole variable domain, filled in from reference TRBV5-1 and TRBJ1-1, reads KAGVTQTPRYLIKTRGQQVTLSCSPISGHRSVSWYQQTPGQGLQFLFEYFSETQRNKGNFPGRFSGRQFSNSRSEMNVSTLELGDSALYLCASSLAYRGRFTWEAFFGQGTRLTVV.

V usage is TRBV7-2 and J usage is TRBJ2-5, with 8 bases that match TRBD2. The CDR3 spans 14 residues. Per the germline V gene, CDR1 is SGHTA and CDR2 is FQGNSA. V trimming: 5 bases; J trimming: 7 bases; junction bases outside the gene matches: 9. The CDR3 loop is CASSPRTSLGTQYF. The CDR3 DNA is TGTGCCAGCAGCCCACGGACTAGCCTGGGGACCCAGTACTTC.

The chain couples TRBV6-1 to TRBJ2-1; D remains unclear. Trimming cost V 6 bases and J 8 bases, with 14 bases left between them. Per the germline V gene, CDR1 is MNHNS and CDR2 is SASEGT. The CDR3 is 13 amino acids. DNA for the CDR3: TGTGCCAGCAGGGACGATGGATTCTATGAGCAGTTCTTC. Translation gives CASRDDGFYEQFF.